This T cell receptor (beta chain) was profiled in a study of T-cell memory formation after mild COVID-19. In its sample, this clonotype was seen a few times. Its specificity is unknown. The CDR3 totals 17 residues. V shed 2 bases, J shed 2 bases, and the junction held 3 bases outside the gene matches. Germline V lookup: CDR1 KGHDR, CDR2 SFDVKD. TCR alpha and TCR beta cDNA libraries carrying sample barcodes and UMIs were produced by 5'RACE using constant-segment primers. TCRdb called the 5' RACE reads again in MiXCR, with one record for every CDR3 protein. The sample holds around 250,000 distinct CDR3 sequences; 15% to 17% are singletons and the top ten take 2% to 2.5%. General observations from the study: Researchers could not confirm that second-wave clones peaking on day 37 targeted SARS-CoV-2.

The sequence derives from an adult woman who had mild COVID-19 (a few samples of this study predate the infection). Cell type and time point are not known. The sequenced sample was PBMCs or a T cell subset sorted from them (not recorded which). The V and J genes are TRBV24-1 and TRBJ2-7, with 15 bases lining up with TRBD2. In DNA form, the CDR3 reads TGTGCCACCAGTGATTCGGGACTAGCGGGGGGTACCTACGAGCAGTACTTC. Protein product: CATSDSGLAGGTYEQYF.